This TCR beta chain was recovered during a study of CD8 T cells in Susac syndrome. Trimming removed 4 bases from V and 6 bases from J, with 4 bases in between. In germline, CDR1 is LGHDT, CDR2 YNNKEL (reference sequence). The CDR3 has 11 residues. About this clonotype itself: Its antigen is still unknown.

RNA amounts of about 0.5 to 1 ug underwent reverse transcription with random hexamers. A single record per CDR3 protein comes from TCRdb applying MiXCR to the immunoSEQ multiplex PCR reads. The sample carries 170,000 or so distinct CDR3 sequences, 80% to 95% recorded once. General study results and limits: The authors acknowledged that their TCR sequencing and HLA analysis involved a relatively small number of individuals.

The sequence was obtained from a human donor with multiple sclerosis. Material for sequencing was CD4+ T cells from PBMCs. The chain has TRBV3-1 and TRBJ2-1; D is undetermined. The CDR3 DNA reads TGTGCCAGCAGCCCGGGCAATGAGCAGTTCTTC. Protein: CASSPGNEQFF.